The source of this T cell receptor (beta chain) is a study of blood T cell repertoires in COVID-19 (dated by TCRdb to 2019 to 2021). The study in broad terms: Samples from collaborators originated in the United States, Italy and Spain and spanned both the acute and convalescent phases of COVID-19. The material from the prospective study consisted of cDNA or gDNA derived from T cells, B-cell-depleted T cells, or PBMCs. The dataset comprised deeply sampled blood TCRbeta repertoires from subjects exposed to, actively infected with, or recovered from COVID-19. The repertoires were released in a freely available public database meant as a resource for research on the immune response to SARS-CoV-2. The samples were drawn from two sources: the first 160 participants of the ongoing ImmuneRACE study, and fewer than 1,500 subjects contributed by 6 global collaborators. Nearly every sample came with metadata listing a de-identified subject ID, COVID-19 status, age in years and sex. HLA class I and class II types, where available, came from metadata supplied by the sample provider rather than from assay-based typing.

The collaborating institutions used their own protocols to collect whole blood in K2EDTA tubes. For TCRbeta analysis, collaborator samples were shipped as frozen whole blood, as isolated PBMCs, or as DNA extracted from either sample type. General conclusions and limits of the study: The quantity of clinical and demographic metadata differed by source and by participant and was supplied without curation.

TCRbeta CDR3 regions were amplified from genomic DNA using the immunoSEQ Assay, a bias-controlled multiplex PCR. The authors' analysis ran thus. The number of nucleated cells in each sample was estimated by amplification of reference gene primers within the assay. To quantify the absolute abundance of each unique TCRbeta CDR3 rearrangement, sequence reads were collapsed and filtered. For each sample, productive Simpson clonality was calculated as the square root of Simpson's diversity index over productive rearrangements. The immuneACCESS repertoire file appears here via TCRdb, limited to in-frame rearrangements. These files lack a portion of the clones; in checked studies, under half of the deficit traces to unresolved V genes, and the cause of the others is not known. V and J calls and clone size are given by that table; D and trimming were obtained from the DNA. Counted in this sample were about 210,000 clones; roughly four fifths of them appeared once. Approximately 12% of the sample is taken by the ten largest.

Worth noting for this clone: This clone's antigen is unknown. Base qualities were left out, and no much larger clone turns up one base away.

The CDR3 sequence holds 17 residues, the cysteine and phenylalanine included. CDR3 DNA is the only sequence kept; it has 51 bases, read in frame from the first base. Here V drops 0 bases and J drops 3 bases, and the junction holds 12 bases not matched to any gene. Per the germline V gene, SGHDT is the CDR1 and YYEEEE is the CDR2. The sequence is built from TRBV5-6 and TRBJ2-7; TRBD1 matches 7 bases in the middle. The specimen was peripheral blood. This receptor was identified in a middle-aged woman with acute or convalescent COVID-19. Here is the DNA: TGTGCCAGCAGCTTGGGGGGCCCTGGGGACAGTATCTACGAGCAGTACTTC. This gives the protein CASSLGGPGDSIYEQYF.